This T cell receptor (beta chain) was recovered during a study of cytomegalovirus exposure and HLA in healthy donors. Whole-study results and caveats: A classifier reportedly called cytomegalovirus status with high sensitivity and specificity. That first-cohort TCR clusters tended to co-occur in the 95 to 150 validation repertoires was found in a later analysis.

Notes on this clone: What it binds is unknown.

V gave up 4 bases and J gave up 11 bases; unmatched junction bases: 21. This CDR3 has 16 amino acids. The germline V gene encodes CDR1 SGDLS and CDR2 YYNGEE. Here immunoSEQ multiplex PCR was the method, and the copy in TCRdb shows in-frame clones only, minus some. The sample includes hundreds of thousands of clones, around 87% of them seen just once. This TCR derives from a woman between 18 and 29 years old in good health and CMV-seropositive. The chain uses TRBV9 and TRBJ2-7; 7 bases are a match to TRBD2. The sequenced material came from PBMCs. The CDR3 DNA reads TGTGCCAGCAGCATTCCTGGGGGGGGGAGAGGGTCCGGCGAGTACTTC. Amino acids: CASSIPGGGRGSGEYF.